These T cell receptor beta chains were read from a single sample in a study of CD8+CD57+ T cells in acquired aplastic anemia. TCRdb itself ran the reads through MiXCR, one entry per CDR3 protein. The table includes 160,000 or so distinct CDR3 sequences, more than 45% detected once. Specimen: sorted CD4+, CD8+, or CD8+CD57+ T cells (not recorded which) from PBMCs. Source of these receptors: a human donor with aplastic anemia. The CDR3 runs from the conserved cysteine through the conserved F or W.

TRBV7-6,CASSLDALYEQYF
TRBV6-1,CASSGTQGRTGELFF
TRBV2,CASSSAGANYGYTF
TRBV7-3,CAKDTDNQPQHF
TRBV24-1,CAASEGYQPQHF
TRBV11-1,CASSPARSLSTDTQYF
TRBV5-5,CASSSPGQLWGYTF
TRBV11-2,CASSLESGGNYEQYF
TRBV7-2,CASSVLGFRWYF
TRBV5-1,CASSTDGSMGYGYTF
TRBV3-1,CASSQGVRRGETQYF
TRBV5-1,CASRPGQGRHEQYF
TRBV16,CASTLGLAIETQYF
TRBV7-6,CASSFAPKTSGGNQETQYF
TRBV7-9,CASSLEQGLGEQYF
TRBV10-3,CASGTADETQYF
TRBV24-1,CATSELLPGQGGTDTQYF
TRBV7-6,CASSVGQGADYGYTF
TRBV7-2,CASSRAGNTGELFF
TRBV7-9,CVSSLGQPGDEQFF
TRBV7-9,CASSLSVTQYF
TRBV29-1,CSAQGPQVEQYF
TRBV6-1,CASSPLGGLTDTQYF
TRBV10-1,CAASGTPNTGELFF
TRBV7-3,CASSLIGAGNQPQHF
TRBV29-1,CSVGSSGGKTQYF
TRBV7-2,CASSLRSYGYTF
TRBV7-3,CASSLRGLAGGLQETQYF
TRBV7-3,CASSHRGQETQYF
TRBV6-2/TRBV6-3,CASSSRVGETQYF
TRBV24-1,CATSDFAGSGGELFF
TRBV3-1,CASSPLRGDTNEKLFF
TRBV12-3/TRBV12-4,CASSSVPGQGNYGYTF
TRBV11-1,CASSLVMRDLSNQPQHF
TRBV5-5,CASSPQTGKRQPQHF
TRBV15,CATSRDGLIQPQHF
TRBV27,CASSLSGGETQYF
TRBV19,CASSFFGILNSPLHF
TRBV2,CASLGLAGEETQYF
TRBV19,CASSVSGGAHNEQFF
TRBV20-1,CSARDSLAGGDTQYF
TRBV19,CASGLAGGNEQFF
TRBV15,CATSSDRGGYGYTF
TRBV5-1,CASSLGVDTEAFF
TRBV24-1,CATSEGSATNEKLFF
TRBV11-2,CASSLDEGYGYTF
TRBV24-1,CATSSGQLNTGELFF
TRBV10-3,CAITIDSYNEQFF
TRBV4-2,CASSTRRLGRTNYGYTF
TRBV7-9,CASSPGQGLGAFF
TRBV6-2/TRBV6-3,CASSYWGQGNTEAFF